The 4 T cell receptor beta chains given below trace back to one sample, sequenced in a study of cytomegalovirus exposure and HLA in healthy donors. The assay was immunoSEQ multiplex PCR, and TCRdb's table has in-frame clones only and misses some. The sample contains under 250,000 clones, about 87% of which appear only once. The sample comprised PBMCs. These receptors were collected from a man younger than 35 in good health and CMV-seronegative.

This clone is a singleton in its sample. The V gene is TRBV5-6, the J gene TRBJ2-1; D is possibly TRBD2 (5 bases). CDR3 length equals 13 residues. Germline V gives CDR1 SGHDT, CDR2 YYEEEE. The V end lost 0 bases, the J end lost 7 bases, and 8 bases lay between the germline ends. CDR3 sequence reads: CASSLGRRNEQFF. The CDR3 nucleotides are TGTGCCAGCAGCTTGGGGAGGCGGAATGAGCAGTTCTTC.

The rearrangement joins TRBV7-2 to TRBJ2-1, with D perhaps TRBD1 (6 bases). Trimming removed 6 bases from V and 0 bases from J, with 12 bases in between. The germline gives CDR1 SGHTA, CDR2 FQGNSA. This CDR3 is built from 15 residues. The CDR3 DNA is TGTGCCAGCAGGCGACAGGTCGCCTCCTACAATGAGCAGTTCTTC. This encodes CASRRQVASYNEQFF.

There are a few counts of this clone. The chain joins TRBV27 to TRBJ1-2; D not resolved. Trimming stripped 5 bases from V and 3 bases from J, with 10 bases between. Germline-derived CDR1 and CDR2 are MNHEY and SMNVEV (reference sequence). This CDR3 has 13 amino acids. CDR3 protein: CASSQEGYYGYTF. The CDR3 nucleotides read TGTGCCAGCAGTCAGGAAGGTTACTATGGCTACACCTTC.

The rearrangement links TRBV4-1 to TRBJ1-5; no reliable D call. V lost 2 bases and J 4 bases, leaving 12 bases between the germline ends. Germline CDR1 is MGHRA and CDR2 is YSYEKL. This CDR3 is 15 amino acids long. The CDR3 sequence is CASSQYSPPNQPQHF. In DNA, the CDR3 is TGCGCCAGCAGCCAATATTCCCCCCCGAATCAGCCCCAGCATTTT.